The clone carrying this T cell receptor (beta chain) was recorded at least ten times. The data belong to a study of metastatic and nonmetastatic thyroid tumors. This CDR3 region has 14 residues. CDR1 and CDR2 from the germline V gene are SGHRS and YFSETQ. V was cut by 3 bases and J by 4 bases, with 11 bases left in between. No treatment of any kind had been given to any patient before thyroid surgery. TCRdb re-analyzed the PCR reads using MiXCR. The data hold 40,000 to 45,000 clones, with approximately 16% observed a single time. This chain uses TRBV5-1 with TRBJ2-1, with no clear D. The sample taken for sequencing was blood. The TCR was taken from a female donor with papillary thyroid cancer or a benign thyroid nodule (not recorded which). Some clones in this sample may be carry-over from other donors' samples. The CDR3 sequence: CASSSISLYNEQFF. In DNA form, the CDR3 reads TGCGCCAGCAGCTCCATAAGCCTATACAATGAGCAGTTCTTC.